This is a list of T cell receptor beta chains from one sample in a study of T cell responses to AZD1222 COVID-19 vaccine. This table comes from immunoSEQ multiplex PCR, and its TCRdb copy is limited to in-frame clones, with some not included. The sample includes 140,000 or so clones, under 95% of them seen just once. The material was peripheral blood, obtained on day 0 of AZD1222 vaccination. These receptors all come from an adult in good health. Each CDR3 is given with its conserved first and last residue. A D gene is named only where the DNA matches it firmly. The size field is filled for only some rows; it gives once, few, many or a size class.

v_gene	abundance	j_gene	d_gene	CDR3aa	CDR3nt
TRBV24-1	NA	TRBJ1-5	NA	CATSAGGSNQPQHF	TGTGCCACCAGTGCTGGTGGAAGCAATCAGCCCCAGCATTTT
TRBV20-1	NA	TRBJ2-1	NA	CSARDFPDSFF	TGCAGTGCTAGAGATTTCCCGGATTCGTTCTTC
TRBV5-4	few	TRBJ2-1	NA	CASSSSGSYNEQFF	TGTGCCAGCAGCTCTTCAGGGTCCTACAATGAGCAGTTCTTC
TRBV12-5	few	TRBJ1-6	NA	CASGLDNSPLHF	TGTGCTAGTGGTTTGGACAATTCACCCCTCCACTTT
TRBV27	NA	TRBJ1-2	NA	CASSLRKGHLRGYGYTF	TGTGCCAGCAGTCTACGCAAGGGACACCTGAGGGGCTATGGCTACACCTTC
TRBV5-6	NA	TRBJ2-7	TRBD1	CASSLAGTGVTYEQYF	TGTGCCAGCAGCTTAGCCGGGACAGGGGTAACCTACGAGCAGTACTTC
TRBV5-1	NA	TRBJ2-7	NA	CASSLSRDTYEQYF	TGCGCCAGCAGCTTGTCCCGGGACACCTACGAGCAGTACTTC
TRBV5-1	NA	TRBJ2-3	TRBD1	CASSLLGQGATDTQYF	TGCGCCAGCAGCTTGTTGGGACAGGGGGCCACAGATACGCAGTATTTT
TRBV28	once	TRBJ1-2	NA	CASSGRGLLF	TGTGCCAGCAGTGGACGGGGCCTACTCTTC
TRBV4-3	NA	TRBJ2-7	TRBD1	CASSQVQGSLYEQYF	TGCGCCAGCAGCCAAGTACAGGGGAGCCTCTACGAGCAGTACTTC
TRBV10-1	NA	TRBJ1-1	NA	CASSERRNTEAFF	TGCGCCAGCAGTGAGCGCAGAAACACTGAAGCTTTCTTT
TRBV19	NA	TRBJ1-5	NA	CASSMRRGQYSNQPQHF	TGTGCCAGTAGTATGAGGAGGGGCCAGTATAGCAATCAGCCCCAGCATTTT
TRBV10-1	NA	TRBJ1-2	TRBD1	CASSRDRVAYGYTF	TGCGCCAGCAGTCGGGACAGGGTGGCCTATGGCTACACCTTC
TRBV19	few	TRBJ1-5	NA	CASSIIGVRQFQPQHF	TGTGCCAGTAGTATTATCGGAGTAAGACAGTTTCAGCCCCAGCATTTT
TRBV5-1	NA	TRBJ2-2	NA	CASSLGDITGELFF	TGCGCCAGCAGCTTGGGCGATATCACCGGGGAGCTGTTTTTT
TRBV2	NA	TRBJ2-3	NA	CASSEGSSTDTQYF	TGTGCCAGCAGTGAAGGGTCAAGCACAGATACGCAGTATTTT
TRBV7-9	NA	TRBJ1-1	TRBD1	CASSNIQGRDTEAFF	TGTGCCAGCAGCAACATACAGGGGAGGGACACTGAAGCTTTCTTT
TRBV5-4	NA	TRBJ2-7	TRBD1	CASSLGTDPYEQYF	TGTGCCAGCAGCTTAGGGACAGACCCTTACGAGCAGTACTTC
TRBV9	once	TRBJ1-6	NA	CASSVGWGADSPLHF	TGTGCCAGCAGCGTAGGGTGGGGGGCGGATTCACCCCTCCACTTT
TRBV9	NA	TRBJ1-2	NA	CASSRRGRFYGYTF	TGTGCCAGCAGCCGACGGGGGCGCTTCTATGGCTACACCTTC
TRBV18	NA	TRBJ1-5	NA	CASSSEGSQPQHF	TGTGCCAGCTCATCCGAGGGGTCTCAGCCCCAGCATTTT
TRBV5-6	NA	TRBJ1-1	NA	CASSLPLPGNTEAFF	TGTGCCAGCAGCTTGCCGCTACCAGGTAACACTGAAGCTTTCTTT